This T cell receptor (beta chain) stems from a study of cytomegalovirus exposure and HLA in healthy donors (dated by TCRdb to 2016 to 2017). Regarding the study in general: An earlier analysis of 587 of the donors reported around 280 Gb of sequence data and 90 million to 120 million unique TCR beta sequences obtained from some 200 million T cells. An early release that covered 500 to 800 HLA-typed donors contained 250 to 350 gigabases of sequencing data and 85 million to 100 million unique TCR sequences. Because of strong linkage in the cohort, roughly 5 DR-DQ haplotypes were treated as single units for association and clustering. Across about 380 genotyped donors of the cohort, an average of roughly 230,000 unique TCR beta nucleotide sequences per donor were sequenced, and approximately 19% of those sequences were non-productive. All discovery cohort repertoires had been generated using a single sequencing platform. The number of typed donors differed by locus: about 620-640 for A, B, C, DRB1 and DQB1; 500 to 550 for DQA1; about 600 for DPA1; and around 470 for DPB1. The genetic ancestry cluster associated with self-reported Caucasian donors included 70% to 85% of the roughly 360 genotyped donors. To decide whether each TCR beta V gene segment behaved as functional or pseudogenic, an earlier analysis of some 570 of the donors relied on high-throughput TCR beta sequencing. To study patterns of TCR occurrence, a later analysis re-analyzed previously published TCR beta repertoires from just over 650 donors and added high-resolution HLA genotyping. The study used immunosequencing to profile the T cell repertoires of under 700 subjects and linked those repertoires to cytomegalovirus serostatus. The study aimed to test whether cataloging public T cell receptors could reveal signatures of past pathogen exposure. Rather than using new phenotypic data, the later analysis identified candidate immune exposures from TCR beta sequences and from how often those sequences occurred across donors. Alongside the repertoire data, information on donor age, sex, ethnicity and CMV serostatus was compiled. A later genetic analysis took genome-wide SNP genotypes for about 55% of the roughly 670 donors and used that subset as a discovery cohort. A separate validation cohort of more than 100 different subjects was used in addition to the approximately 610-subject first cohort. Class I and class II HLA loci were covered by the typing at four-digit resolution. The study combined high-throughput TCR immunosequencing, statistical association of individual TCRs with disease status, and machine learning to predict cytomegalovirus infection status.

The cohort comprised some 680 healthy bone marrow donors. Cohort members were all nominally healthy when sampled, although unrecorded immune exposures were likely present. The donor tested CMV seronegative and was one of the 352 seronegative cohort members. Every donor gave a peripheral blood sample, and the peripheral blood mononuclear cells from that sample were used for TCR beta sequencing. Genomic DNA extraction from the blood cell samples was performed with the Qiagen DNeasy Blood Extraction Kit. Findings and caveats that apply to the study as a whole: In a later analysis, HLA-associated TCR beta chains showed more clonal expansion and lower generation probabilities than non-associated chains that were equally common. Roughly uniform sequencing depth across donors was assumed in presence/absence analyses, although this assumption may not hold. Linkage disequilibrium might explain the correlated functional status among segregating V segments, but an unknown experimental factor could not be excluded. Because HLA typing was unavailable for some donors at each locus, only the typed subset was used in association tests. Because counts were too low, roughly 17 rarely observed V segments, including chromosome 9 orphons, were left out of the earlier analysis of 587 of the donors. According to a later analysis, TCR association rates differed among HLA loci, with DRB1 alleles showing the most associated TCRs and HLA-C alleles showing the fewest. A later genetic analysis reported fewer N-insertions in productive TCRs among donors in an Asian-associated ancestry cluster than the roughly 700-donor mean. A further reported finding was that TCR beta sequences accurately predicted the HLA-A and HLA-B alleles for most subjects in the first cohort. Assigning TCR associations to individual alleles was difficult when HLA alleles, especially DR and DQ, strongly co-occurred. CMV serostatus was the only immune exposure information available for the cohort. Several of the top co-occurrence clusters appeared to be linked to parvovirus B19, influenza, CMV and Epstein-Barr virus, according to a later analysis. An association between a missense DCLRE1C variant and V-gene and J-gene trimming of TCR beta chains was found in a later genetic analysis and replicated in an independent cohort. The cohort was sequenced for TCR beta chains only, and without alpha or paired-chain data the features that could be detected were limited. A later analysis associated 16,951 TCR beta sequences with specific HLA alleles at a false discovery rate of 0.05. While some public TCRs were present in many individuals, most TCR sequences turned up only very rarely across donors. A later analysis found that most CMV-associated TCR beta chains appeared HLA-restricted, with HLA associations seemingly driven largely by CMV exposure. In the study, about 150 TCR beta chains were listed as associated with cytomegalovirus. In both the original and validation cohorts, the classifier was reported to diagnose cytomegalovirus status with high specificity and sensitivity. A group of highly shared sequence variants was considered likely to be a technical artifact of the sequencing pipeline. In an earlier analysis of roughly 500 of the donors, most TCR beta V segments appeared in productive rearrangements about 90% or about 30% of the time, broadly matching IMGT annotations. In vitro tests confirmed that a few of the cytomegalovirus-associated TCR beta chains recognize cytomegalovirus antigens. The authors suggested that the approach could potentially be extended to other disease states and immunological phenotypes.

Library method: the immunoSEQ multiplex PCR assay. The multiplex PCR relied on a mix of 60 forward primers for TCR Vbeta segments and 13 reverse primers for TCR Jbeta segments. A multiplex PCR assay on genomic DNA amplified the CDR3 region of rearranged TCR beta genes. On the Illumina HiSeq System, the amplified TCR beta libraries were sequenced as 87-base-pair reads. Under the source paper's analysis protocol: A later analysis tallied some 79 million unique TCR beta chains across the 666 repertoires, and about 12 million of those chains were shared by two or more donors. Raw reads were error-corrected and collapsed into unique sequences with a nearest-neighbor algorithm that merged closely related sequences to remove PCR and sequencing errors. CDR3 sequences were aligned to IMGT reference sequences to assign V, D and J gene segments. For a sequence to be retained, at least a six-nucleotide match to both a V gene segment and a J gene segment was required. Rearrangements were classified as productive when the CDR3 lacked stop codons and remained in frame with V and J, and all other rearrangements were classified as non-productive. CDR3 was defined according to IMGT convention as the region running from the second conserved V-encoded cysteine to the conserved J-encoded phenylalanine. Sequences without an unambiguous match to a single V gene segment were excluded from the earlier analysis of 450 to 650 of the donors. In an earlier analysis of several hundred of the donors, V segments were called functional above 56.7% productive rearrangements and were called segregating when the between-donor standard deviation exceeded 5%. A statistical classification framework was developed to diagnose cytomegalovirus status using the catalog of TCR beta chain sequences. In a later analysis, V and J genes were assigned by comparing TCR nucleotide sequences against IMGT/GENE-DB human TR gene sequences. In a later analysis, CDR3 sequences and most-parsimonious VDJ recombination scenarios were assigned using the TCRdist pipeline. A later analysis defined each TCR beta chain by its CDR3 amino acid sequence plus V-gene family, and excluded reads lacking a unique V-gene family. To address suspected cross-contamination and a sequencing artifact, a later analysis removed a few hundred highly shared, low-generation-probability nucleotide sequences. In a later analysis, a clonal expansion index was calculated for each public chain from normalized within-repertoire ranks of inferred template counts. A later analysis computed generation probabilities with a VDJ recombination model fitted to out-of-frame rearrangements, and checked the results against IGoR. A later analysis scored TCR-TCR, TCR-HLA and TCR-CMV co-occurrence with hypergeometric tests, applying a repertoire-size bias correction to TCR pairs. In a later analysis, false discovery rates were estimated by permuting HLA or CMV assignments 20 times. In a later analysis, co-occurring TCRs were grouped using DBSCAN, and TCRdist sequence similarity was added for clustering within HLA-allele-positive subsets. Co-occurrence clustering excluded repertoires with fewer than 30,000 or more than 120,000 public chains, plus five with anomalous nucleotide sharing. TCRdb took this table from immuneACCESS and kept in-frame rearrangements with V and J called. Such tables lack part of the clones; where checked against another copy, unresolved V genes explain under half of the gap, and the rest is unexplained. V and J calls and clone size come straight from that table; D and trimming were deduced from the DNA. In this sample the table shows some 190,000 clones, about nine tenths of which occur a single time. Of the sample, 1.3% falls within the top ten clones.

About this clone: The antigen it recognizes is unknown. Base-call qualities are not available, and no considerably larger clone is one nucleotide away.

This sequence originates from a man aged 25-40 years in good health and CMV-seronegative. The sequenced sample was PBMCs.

The CDR3 sequence is CASSLIQGYGELFF. The DNA sequence is TGTGCCAGCAGCTTGATACAGGGGTACGGGGAGCTGTTTTTT. The chain joins TRBV5-5 to TRBJ2-2, with 7 bases matching TRBD1. The CDR3 goes from the cysteine to the phenylalanine over 14 residues. CDR3 DNA only is kept here, 42 bases in frame from base 1. Compared with germline, V lacks 1 base and J lacks 7 bases; bases without a gene match: 4. CDR1 and CDR2 (SGHKS, YYEKEE) derive from the germline V gene (reference sequence).